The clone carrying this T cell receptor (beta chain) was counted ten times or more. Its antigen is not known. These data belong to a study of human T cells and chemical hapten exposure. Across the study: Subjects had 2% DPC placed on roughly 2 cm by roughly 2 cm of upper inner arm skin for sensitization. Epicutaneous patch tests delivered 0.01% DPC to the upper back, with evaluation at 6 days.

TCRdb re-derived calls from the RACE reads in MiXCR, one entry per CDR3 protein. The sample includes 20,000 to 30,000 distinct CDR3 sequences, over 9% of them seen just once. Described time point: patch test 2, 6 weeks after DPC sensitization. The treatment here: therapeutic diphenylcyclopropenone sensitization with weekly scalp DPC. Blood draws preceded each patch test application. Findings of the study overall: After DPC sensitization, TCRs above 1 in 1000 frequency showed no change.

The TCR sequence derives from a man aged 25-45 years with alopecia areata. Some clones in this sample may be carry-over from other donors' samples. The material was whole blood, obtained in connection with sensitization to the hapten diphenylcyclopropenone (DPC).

The CDR3 sequence is CSVTGTGDTEAFF. CDR3 bases: TGCAGCGTCACCGGGACAGGGGATACTGAAGCTTTCTTT. The chain recombines TRBV29-1 with TRBJ1-1; TRBD1 matches at 10 bases. J was trimmed by 5 bases and V by 6 bases; bases with no gene match: 6. The CDR3 runs 13 residues. Germline V gene sequence: CDR1 SQVTM, CDR2 ANQGSEA.